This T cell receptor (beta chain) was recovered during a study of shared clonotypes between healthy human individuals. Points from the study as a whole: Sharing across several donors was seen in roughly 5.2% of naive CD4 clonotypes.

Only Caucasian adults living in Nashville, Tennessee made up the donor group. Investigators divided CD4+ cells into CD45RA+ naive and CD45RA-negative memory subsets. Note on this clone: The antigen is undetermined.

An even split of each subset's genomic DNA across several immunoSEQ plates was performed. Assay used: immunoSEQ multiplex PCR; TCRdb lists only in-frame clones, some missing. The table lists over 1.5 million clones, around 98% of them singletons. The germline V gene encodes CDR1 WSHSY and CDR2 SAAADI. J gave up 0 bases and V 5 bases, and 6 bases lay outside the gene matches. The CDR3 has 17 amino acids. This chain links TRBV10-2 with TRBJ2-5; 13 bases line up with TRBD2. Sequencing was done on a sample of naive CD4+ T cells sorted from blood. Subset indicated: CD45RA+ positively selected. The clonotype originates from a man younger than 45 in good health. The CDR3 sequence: CASSPTGTSGNQETQYF. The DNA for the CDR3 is TGCGCCAGCAGTCCTACCGGGACTAGCGGGAACCAAGAGACCCAGTACTTC.